The sequence of this T cell receptor beta chain was determined in a study of cytomegalovirus exposure and HLA in healthy donors. V lost 0 bases to trimming and J lost 0 bases; unmatched junction nucleotides: 11. CDR3 length: 18 residues. The V gene's germline CDR1 is KGHSH and CDR2 LQKENI. Findings and limits, study-wide: Earlier analysis yielded a pattern in which most TCR beta V segments were productive about 90% or about 30% of the time.

Note on this clone: As yet, its antigen is unknown.

PCR was performed using 60 Vbeta and 13 Jbeta primers. Sequencing was performed with immunoSEQ multiplex PCR; in TCRdb, only in-frame clones are kept and a portion is missing. The sample lists approximately 130,000 clones; around 77% were seen once. The receptor was isolated from a woman aged 50 to 65 in good health and CMV-seronegative. The gene calls are TRBV18 and TRBJ2-7; TRBD1 matches at 7 bases. The sequencing sample was made of PBMCs. The CDR3 spells CASSPPITRQGLSYEQYF. For the CDR3, the DNA is TGTGCCAGCTCACCACCGATTACTCGACAGGGTCTCTCCTACGAGCAGTACTTC. The variable domain in full, with the rest retrieved from reference TRBV18 and TRBJ2-7, is NAGVMQNPRHLVRRRGQEARLRCSPMKGHSHVYWYRQLPEEGLKFMVYLQKENIIDESGMPKERFSAEFPKEGPSILRIQQVVRGDSAAYFCASSPPITRQGLSYEQYFGPGTRLTVT.